The entry below gives a single T cell receptor beta chain sequence along with its context. This entry belongs to a study of T cell changes during pregnancy in multiple sclerosis. Looked up from germline, CDR1 is SGHAT and CDR2 is FQNNGV. Trimming removed 1 base from V and 3 bases from J; junction bases left unmatched: 7. The CDR3 spans 17 residues. Generated by immunoSEQ multiplex PCR, the TCRdb table keeps only in-frame clones and is missing some. The sample has approximately 54,000 clones; around 90% are singletons. This rearrangement joins TRBV11-2 to TRBJ2-7; 12 bases fit TRBD2. The specimen comprised peripheral blood, sampled after pregnancy. This sequence was found in a female donor in good health, enrolled as a control in a pregnancy study. The CDR3 loop reads CASSLGFGTSGYYEQYF. The CDR3 DNA follows: TGTGCCAGCAGCTTAGGCTTCGGGACTAGCGGGTACTACGAGCAGTACTTC. Complete variable domain (other parts from reference TRBV11-2 and TRBJ2-7): EAGVAQSPRYKIIEKRQSVAFWCNPISGHATLYWYQQILGQGPKLLIQFQNNGVVDDSQLPKDRFSAERLKGVDSTLKIQPAKLEDSAVYLCASSLGFGTSGYYEQYFGPGTRLTVT.